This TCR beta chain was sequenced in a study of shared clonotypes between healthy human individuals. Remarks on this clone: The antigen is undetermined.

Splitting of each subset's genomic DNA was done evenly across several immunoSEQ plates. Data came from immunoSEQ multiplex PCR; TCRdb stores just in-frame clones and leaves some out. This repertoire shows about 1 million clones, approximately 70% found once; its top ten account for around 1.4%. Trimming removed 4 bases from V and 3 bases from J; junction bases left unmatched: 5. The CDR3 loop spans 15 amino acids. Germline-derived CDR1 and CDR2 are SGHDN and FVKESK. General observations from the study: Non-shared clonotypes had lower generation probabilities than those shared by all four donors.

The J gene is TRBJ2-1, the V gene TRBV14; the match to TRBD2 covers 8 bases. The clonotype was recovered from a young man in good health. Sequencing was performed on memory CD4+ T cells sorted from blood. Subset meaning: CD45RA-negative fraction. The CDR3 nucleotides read TGTGCCAGCAGCCTCCCGCTAGCGGGCTACAATGAGCAGTTCTTC. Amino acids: CASSLPLAGYNEQFF.